Shown below are 15 T cell receptor beta chains from a single sample sequenced in a study of beta chain features in type 1 diabetes. The entirety of the isolated RNA underwent reverse transcription, so expressed TCRB transcripts were sequenced. Sequencing used immunoSEQ multiplex PCR; TCRdb keeps in-frame clones, though not all of them. The sample includes about 130,000 clones, nearly 9.5% of them seen just once. Material for sequencing was central memory CD4+ T cells from blood. These receptors were obtained from a man aged 18 to 29 in good health.

The chain has TRBV5-1 and TRBJ2-5, with no clear D. The CDR3 runs 14 residues. Looked up from germline, CDR1 is SGHRS and CDR2 is YFSETQ. V lost 0 bases, J lost 5 bases, and 11 bases lay in between. In nucleotides, the CDR3 is TGCGCCAGCAGCTTGGGTCCGGTCGGGGAGACCCAGTACTTC. Translation: CASSLGPVGETQYF.

This clone was observed a handful of times. The chain couples TRBV4-1 to TRBJ2-2, with TRBD2 identical over 11 bases. Germline V lookup: CDR1 MGHRA, CDR2 YSYEKL. This CDR3 has 18 amino acids. Germline trimming cut 0 bases from V and 0 bases from J; bases unmatched to any gene: 3. In nucleotides, the CDR3 is TGCGCCAGCAGCCAAGATCCGACTAGCGGGGCGAACACCGGGGAGCTGTTTTTT. Protein sequence: CASSQDPTSGANTGELFF.

This clone was picked up a small number of times. The gene calls are TRBV4-2 and TRBJ1-4; the match to TRBD1 covers 7 bases. J was trimmed by 7 bases and V by 5 bases; bases with no gene match: 13. Looked up from germline, CDR1 is LGHNA and CDR2 is YNFKEQ. The CDR3 sequence is 16 residues long. DNA of the CDR3: TGTGCCAGCAGCGCACCAGGGGGGAGGACATTTGAAAAACTGTTTTTT. Protein product: CASSAPGGRTFEKLFF.

This clone was detected a few times. This chain joins TRBV6-5 and TRBJ2-7, with TRBD1 matching 7 bases. Germline values: CDR1 MNHEY, CDR2 SVGAGI. Trimming removed 8 bases from V and 4 bases from J; junction bases left unmatched: 14. This CDR3 contains 15 residues. The DNA for the CDR3 is TGTGCCAGCCGGGTTACCGACAGGGTAGGGTACGAGCAGTACTTC. Translated, it gives CASRVTDRVGYEQYF.

A few counts support this clone. J is TRBJ1-3 and V is TRBV30; TRBD1 aligns across 12 bases. This CDR3 has 15 amino acids. The germline gives CDR1 GTSNPN, CDR2 SVGIG (reference sequence). V lost 1 base to trimming and J lost 5 bases; unmatched junction nucleotides: 3. The CDR3 DNA sequence: TGTGCCTGGAGTGAGGGACAGGGGGCTCGAAACACCATATATTTT. It translates to CAWSEGQGARNTIYF.

The chain is built from TRBV7-9 and TRBJ1-2; D is unresolved. Germline loops: CDR1 SEHNR, CDR2 FQNEAQ (reference sequence). The CDR3 extends over 13 amino acids. V lost 5 bases to trimming and J lost 3 bases, with 10 bases between them. The CDR3 protein is CASSGRRDYGYTF. The CDR3 DNA sequence: TGTGCCAGCAGCGGGAGGAGGGACTATGGCTACACCTTC.

This sequence joins TRBV5-4 and TRBJ1-4, with D possibly TRBD1 on 6 matching bases. Trimming pared 2 bases from V and 8 bases from J, leaving 13 bases between. From germline, CDR1 is SGHNT and CDR2 YYREEE (reference sequence). The CDR3 sequence is 14 residues long. The CDR3: CASSLTGSDEKLFF. The CDR3 nucleotides are TGTGCCAGCAGCTTAACAGGGTCGGACGAAAAACTGTTTTTT.

The chain is built from TRBV9 and TRBJ1-5; D not resolved. The CDR3 extends over 13 amino acids. V lost 4 bases to trimming and J lost 8 bases, with 13 bases between them. The germline V gene has CDR1 SGDLS and CDR2 YYNGEE. CDR3 residues: CASSPRPEEPQHF. The CDR3 nucleotides read TGTGCCAGCAGCCCCCGACCGGAGGAGCCCCAGCATTTT.

V gene TRBV9 combines with J gene TRBJ2-7; TRBD1 aligns across 8 bases. The length of the CDR3 is 15 residues. Germline CDR1 and CDR2: SGDLS and YYNGEE. Trimming at V came to 4 bases and at J to 2 bases, leaving 8 bases not matched to a gene. CDR3 sequence: CASSRGGTGTYEQYF. Written as DNA, the CDR3 is TGTGCCAGCAGCCGAGGGGGGACAGGAACCTACGAGCAGTACTTC.

J is TRBJ2-1 and V is TRBV25-1; 9 bases map to TRBD1. V dropped 7 bases and J dropped 4; count of bases not matched to a gene: 8. The CDR3 runs 15 residues. The V gene's germline CDR1 is MGHDK and CDR2 SYGVNS. CDR3: CASIPPGQGYNEQFF. The CDR3 DNA sequence: TGTGCCAGCATCCCTCCGGGACAGGGTTACAATGAGCAGTTCTTC.

Only a few counts were recorded for this clone. This rearrangement joins TRBV4-1 to TRBJ1-5; tentative D call: TRBD1 (5 bases). Trimming shortened V by 1 base and J by 2 bases, and 15 bases separated the two germline ends. The CDR3 covers 17 residues. Germline CDR1 reads MGHRA; CDR2 reads YSYEKL. The CDR3 spells CASSQGGVGSGNQPQHF. Here the CDR3 DNA reads TGCGCCAGCAGCCAAGGGGGGGTGGGCTCTGGCAATCAGCCCCAGCATTTT.

In its sample, this clone was seen a few times. The V gene is TRBV11-2, the J gene TRBJ1-1; 9 bases map to TRBD1. CDR1 is SGHAT and CDR2 is FQNNGV in the germline V gene. The CDR3 runs to 15 residues. After removal of 7 bases from V and 1 base from J, the junction contained 7 bases not matched to a gene. Written as DNA, the CDR3 is TGTGCCAGCAAATATGGGGGACAGGGGAACACTGAAGCTTTCTTT. It encodes CASKYGGQGNTEAFF. The complete variable domain, with remaining parts taken from reference TRBV11-2 and TRBJ1-1, reads EAGVAQSPRYKIIEKRQSVAFWCNPISGHATLYWYQQILGQGPKLLIQFQNNGVVDDSQLPKDRFSAERLKGVDSTLKIQPAKLEDSAVYLCASKYGGQGNTEAFFGQGTRLTVV.

This clone was observed a handful of times. This chain connects TRBV7-2 to TRBJ2-4; TRBD2 agrees at 11 bases. Germline values: CDR1 SGHTA, CDR2 FQGNSA. CDR3 length: 16 residues. V shed 5 bases and J 9 bases; nucleotides not matched to a gene: 12. The CDR3 spells CASSQRVAGGQGIQYF. The CDR3 bases are TGTGCCAGCAGCCAGAGGGTAGCGGGGGGGCAGGGCATTCAGTACTTC.

This sequence joins TRBV4-3 and TRBJ2-2, with D unresolved. Trimming shortened V by 0 bases and J by 0 bases, and 11 bases separated the two germline ends. The length of the CDR3 is 17 residues. The germline gives CDR1 LGHNA, CDR2 YSLEER. The CDR3 nucleotides read TGCGCCAGCAGCCAAGATCTTAGGAGCGCGAACACCGGGGAGCTGTTTTTT. This encodes CASSQDLRSANTGELFF.

This clone is a singleton in its sample. The J gene is TRBJ1-2, the V gene TRBV7-6, with 7 bases aligning to TRBD1. J gave up 4 bases and V 5 bases, and 7 bases lay outside the gene matches. Per the germline V gene, CDR1 is SGHVS and CDR2 is FNYEAQ. This CDR3 has 14 residues. CDR3 region: CASSPNRQGYGYTF. CDR3 nucleotide sequence: TGTGCCAGCAGCCCCAACCGACAGGGCTATGGCTACACCTTC.